A selection of T cell receptor beta chains follows, all from one sample in a study of cytomegalovirus exposure and HLA in healthy donors. The assay was immunoSEQ multiplex PCR, and TCRdb's table has in-frame clones only and misses some. The table records approximately 130,000 clones, around 70% of them present only once. The material sequenced was PBMCs. Receptor source: a woman aged 55-69 years in good health and CMV-seropositive. Each CDR3 is given with its conserved first and last residue.

V	J	CDR3
TRBV7-8	TRBJ1-2	CASSSPQKDGYTF
TRBV10-3	TRBJ1-1	CAISQDRDTEAFF
TRBV19	TRBJ1-3	CAGRRTGYSGNTIYF
TRBV5-1	TRBJ1-3	CASSLGGLTSGNTIYF
TRBV7-8	TRBJ1-2	CATSSRDIGPYGYTF
TRBV5-6	TRBJ1-1	CASSGTGTGGTEAFF
TRBV2	TRBJ1-2	CASSDTAGGRSIYGYTF
TRBV5-8	TRBJ1-2	CASSLVAYGYTF
TRBV6-1	TRBJ2-1	CASSAQGAPYNEQFF
TRBV29-1	TRBJ2-1	CSVERRDRSYNEQFF
TRBV10-3	TRBJ2-7	CAISGWGQGDEQYF
TRBV5-1	TRBJ2-7	CASSLGSRGPHEQYF
TRBV10-3	TRBJ2-1	CAISGVSGSNEQFF
TRBV6-6	TRBJ1-1	CASGSGTGGRTEAFF
TRBV15	TRBJ1-6	CATSRDRGYNSPLHF
TRBV5-1	TRBJ1-2	CASSFEGANYGYTF
TRBV4-1	TRBJ2-1	CASSQEPSGGSYNEQFF
TRBV2	TRBJ2-5	CASSVGSSLTETQYF
TRBV6-1	TRBJ2-5	CASSGTGWETQYF
TRBV18	TRBJ1-4	CASSPTRSGQGSF
TRBV5-6	TRBJ2-1	CASSSYRSSYNEQFF
TRBV9	TRBJ2-1	CASSVSGGTGEQFF
TRBV2	TRBJ2-2	CASSGAGGTGELFF
TRBV9	TRBJ2-2	CASSFTRSGGPNTGELFF
TRBV19	TRBJ1-5	CASSIGGGDSFNQPQHF
TRBV19	TRBJ2-1	CASSPTSGGAYYNEQFF
TRBV19	TRBJ1-5	CASSISGAGWPQHF
TRBV19	TRBJ1-1	CASRGRVPGLDEAFF
TRBV19	TRBJ1-5	CASSPGTGANQPQHF
TRBV5-1	TRBJ2-5	CASRDGSRGSQETQYF
TRBV7-6	TRBJ2-1	CASSQDRGPYNEQFF
TRBV7-3	TRBJ1-1	CASSPIGVAGTEAFF
TRBV28	TRBJ1-3	CASSFYDRPLSGNTIYF
TRBV7-2	TRBJ2-2	CASSLMGPPETGELFF
TRBV19	TRBJ2-2	CASSMREAGELFF
TRBV18	TRBJ1-1	CASSPRDSNTEAFF
TRBV4-1	TRBJ2-7	CASSQDHNRYYEQYF
TRBV21-1	TRBJ2-6	CASSTRDRPSGANVLTF
TRBV11-3	TRBJ2-1	CASSHSGGLAGVSSYNEQFF
TRBV7-2	TRBJ1-3	CASSLLVRYSGNTIYF
TRBV19	TRBJ1-3	CASSAFGTAGNTIYF
TRBV7-9	TRBJ1-2	CASSLAGGHTF
TRBV5-1	TRBJ2-7	CASSLGGYEQYF
TRBV4-1	TRBJ2-2	CASSQEDRGVRAGELFF
TRBV5-4	TRBJ1-2	CASSSGGGYGYTF
TRBV15	TRBJ2-7	CATSRGTSGGRYEQYF
TRBV9	TRBJ1-4	CASSRTGQGGEKLFF
TRBV5-6	TRBJ1-1	CASSVGTNTEAFF
TRBV7-7	TRBJ1-4	CASSPGLSIANEKLFF
TRBV9	TRBJ1-3	CASSVNRGNTIYF
TRBV19	TRBJ1-1	CASSTASGGTEAFF
TRBV15	TRBJ1-2	CATSRDTRDSFYGYTF
TRBV5-1	TRBJ2-5	CASRAGQEETQYF
TRBV6-5	TRBJ2-7	CASSYSEGAGYEQYF
TRBV9	TRBJ1-4	CASSVGGSNEKLFF
TRBV9	TRBJ1-3	CASSVDFAGPGNTIYF
TRBV10-1	TRBJ2-3	CASSNSDRVADTQYF
TRBV29-1	TRBJ2-7	CSASEGPYEQYF